These 6 T cell receptor beta chains were all obtained from the same sample, sequenced in a study of T cell changes during pregnancy in multiple sclerosis. Repertoires were generated with immunoSEQ multiplex PCR, while TCRdb's copy carries only in-frame clones and drops some. The sample includes around 80,000 clones, approximately 92% seen only once; the top ten take less than 2.5%. This sample comprised peripheral blood, obtained before pregnancy. The receptors stem from a female donor with multiple sclerosis, enrolled in a pregnancy study.

The sample holds one count of this clone. J is TRBJ1-3 and V is TRBV5-6; a possible D gene is TRBD1 (6 bases). The germline V gene has CDR1 SGHDT and CDR2 YYEEEE. The ends were cut back, 5 bases at V and 6 bases at J, with 15 bases in the middle. The CDR3 is 14 residues long. CDR3 sequence (DNA): TGTGCCAGCAGTCTTACAGGGTGGGAAAACACCATATATTTT. Protein product: CASSLTGWENTIYF.

V usage is TRBV19 and J usage is TRBJ1-2; 9 positions match TRBD1. This CDR3 contains 15 residues. Trimming at V came to 6 bases and at J to 1 base, leaving 6 bases not matched to a gene. Germline CDR1 is LNHDA and CDR2 is SQIVND (reference sequence). As DNA, the CDR3 is TGTGCCAGTAGCCACACGGGACAGGGTAACTATGGCTACACCTTC. Its protein product is CASSHTGQGNYGYTF. The full variable domain, with the rest looked up from reference TRBV19 and TRBJ1-2, is DGGITQSPKYLFRKEGQNVTLSCEQNLNHDAMYWYRQDPGQGLRLIYYSQIVNDFQKGDIAEGYSVSREKKESFPLTVTSAQKNPTAFYLCASSHTGQGNYGYTFGSGTRLTVV.

This chain joins TRBV7-2 and TRBJ2-6; 7 positions match TRBD2. With V trimmed by 6 bases and J by 2 bases, 10 bases remained unmatched. This CDR3 is 17 amino acids long. Germline loops: CDR1 SGHTA, CDR2 FQGNSA. The CDR3, as DNA: TGTGCCAGCAGACCCCCGGGGGGTCTAGCTGGGGCCAACGTCCTGACTTTC. It translates to CASRPPGGLAGANVLTF.

Note on this clone: One end of the junction varies from germline; a read error may be responsible. The rearrangement uses TRBV28 and TRBJ1-2, with TRBD1 matching 7 bases. The CDR3 length is 13 residues. Germline CDR1 reads MDHEN; CDR2 reads SYDVKM. The CDR3 region has the DNA TGTGCCAGCACTTCGAGGACAGGACTTTGGGAAGCCTTC. This gives the protein CASTSRTGLWEAF.

The chain joins TRBV7-9 to TRBJ2-7; 8 bases line up with TRBD2. Trimming took 5 bases from V and 7 from J; bases not matched to a gene: 10. The CDR3 consists of 14 residues. Germline values: CDR1 SEHNR, CDR2 FQNEAQ (reference sequence). The CDR3 DNA sequence: TGTGCCAGCAGCCCAGCGGGAGCTCTTGAGGAGCAGTACTTC. This translates into CASSPAGALEEQYF.

V is TRBV5-1 and J is TRBJ2-5; TRBD2 is a possible D gene (5 bases). Between the trimmed V and J ends, which lost 0 bases and 7 bases, there was a span of 10 bases. The germline CDR1 and CDR2 sequences are SGHRS and YFSETQ. This CDR3 has 13 residues. The CDR3, as DNA: TGCGCCAGCAGCTTGGCCGTGGGGAGGACCCAGTACTTC. It codes for CASSLAVGRTQYF.